The 19 T cell receptor beta chains below were found in one sample sequenced in a study of blood T cell repertoires in COVID-19. Profiled with immunoSEQ multiplex PCR; TCRdb holds only in-frame clones, not every one. The sample includes about 170,000 clones, 70% to 90% seen only once; the top ten take approximately 8%. Sequenced input: peripheral blood. Receptor source: a woman aged 80 or older with COVID-19, enrolled during active disease.

This sequence joins TRBV9 and TRBJ2-3; 10 nucleotides align to TRBD2. CDR3 length: 15 residues. The V and J ends lost 2 bases and 2 bases, in that order; junction bases with no gene match: 2. Germline V lookup: CDR1 SGDLS, CDR2 YYNGEE. CDR3 sequence reads: CASSVSGGTTDTQYF. As DNA, the CDR3 is TGTGCCAGCAGCGTTAGCGGGGGGACCACAGATACGCAGTATTTT.

Here the CDR3 DNA reads TGTGCCAGCAGCTTGGGCAGGGGGGTAGTTGGTGAAAAACTGTTTTTT. Amino acids: CASSLGRGVVGEKLFF. The rearrangement uses TRBV5-5 and TRBJ1-4, with 7 bases lining up with TRBD1. Germline V gene data show CDR1 as SGHKS and CDR2 as YYEKEE (reference sequence). V lost 0 bases, J lost 7 bases, and 9 bases stayed unmatched. This CDR3 spans 16 amino acids.

Written as DNA, the CDR3 is TGCGCCAGCAGCCCCGGCGCAGGGGAAACCTACGAGCAGTACTTC. Translated, it gives CASSPGAGETYEQYF. The V and J genes are TRBV5-1 and TRBJ2-7; D possibly corresponds to TRBD1 (6 bases). This CDR3 has 15 residues. Germline V CDR1 and CDR2: SGHRS, YFSETQ. Trimming left V 4 bases short and J 2 bases short, with 16 bases between.

The chain is built from TRBV24-1 and TRBJ2-2; tentatively, D is TRBD1 (5 bases). With 5 bases removed from V and 7 bases from J, the gap between germline ends came to 13 bases. Germline values: CDR1 KGHDR, CDR2 SFDVKD. The CDR3 spans 14 residues. The CDR3 bases are TGTGCCACCAGTGCCCCAGGGTTTCACGGGGAGCTGTTTTTT. Residues: CATSAPGFHGELFF.

V and J are TRBV11-2 and TRBJ1-2; 7 bases match TRBD1. With 3 bases clipped from V and 6 bases from J, the junction kept 10 bases outside the gene matches. The germline gives CDR1 SGHAT, CDR2 FQNNGV. The CDR3 is 15 residues long. This CDR3 reads CASSFGLTGIDGYTF. The CDR3 DNA is TGTGCCAGCAGCTTCGGGCTGACAGGGATTGATGGCTACACCTTC.

J is TRBJ1-4 and V is TRBV27; maybe TRBD1 (5 bases). CDR1 and CDR2 from the germline V gene are MNHEY and SMNVEV (reference sequence). This CDR3 is built from 14 residues. Trimming removed 8 bases from V and 0 bases from J, with 10 bases in between. As DNA, the CDR3 is TGTGCCAGCGGACAACTTACAACTAATGAAAAACTGTTTTTT. This gives the protein CASGQLTTNEKLFF. The full variable domain, with the rest looked up from reference TRBV27 and TRBJ1-4, is EAQVTQNPRYLITVTGKKLTVTCSQNMNHEYMSWYRQDPGLGLRQIYYSMNVEVTDKGDVPEGYKVSRKEKRNFPLILESPSPNQTSLYFCASGQLTTNEKLFFGSGTQLSVL.

CDR3 in amino acids: CASSDSSPADEQYF. The CDR3 DNA is TGTGCCAGCAGTGACTCTAGCCCCGCGGACGAGCAGTACTTC. This chain connects TRBV6-4 to TRBJ2-7; D not resolved. Looked up from germline, CDR1 is MRHNA and CDR2 is SNTAGT. The CDR3 spans 14 residues. V was cut by 0 bases and J by 5 bases, with 11 bases left in between.

The gene calls are TRBV5-1 and TRBJ2-3; no firm D call. From germline, CDR1 is SGHRS and CDR2 YFSETQ. Between the trimmed V and J ends, which lost 2 bases and 3 bases, there was a span of 10 bases. The CDR3 has 14 residues. CDR3 bases: TGCGCCAGCAGCTTTGGGCAGCCAACAGATACGCAGTATTTT. This translates into CASSFGQPTDTQYF.

The chain employs TRBV6-1 and TRBJ1-2; possibly TRBD1 for D (5 bases). Germline loops: CDR1 MNHNS, CDR2 SASEGT. CDR3 length: 14 amino acids. Trimming left V 2 bases short and J 8 bases short, with 15 bases between. The CDR3 sequence: CASSEPGNLKGYTF. CDR3 coding DNA: TGTGCCAGCAGTGAACCAGGGAATCTCAAAGGCTACACCTTC.

The V and J genes are TRBV19 and TRBJ1-1; D is perhaps TRBD1 (5 bases). Per germline, CDR1 LNHDA and CDR2 SQIVND (reference sequence). Trimming took 5 bases from V and 1 from J, leaving 11 bases between them. This CDR3 comprises 14 residues. The CDR3 spells CASSSQGKNTEAFF. The CDR3 nucleotides are TGTGCCAGTAGTTCCCAGGGCAAGAACACTGAAGCTTTCTTT.

The chain has TRBV7-9 and TRBJ2-7; D may be TRBD2 (6 bases). Between the trimmed V and J ends, which lost 3 bases and 6 bases, there was a span of 12 bases. Germline CDR1 is SEHNR and CDR2 is FQNEAQ (reference sequence). The CDR3 runs 13 residues. Here the CDR3 reads CASSFMEGGEQYF. The CDR3 bases are TGTGCCAGCAGCTTCATGGAGGGAGGCGAGCAGTACTTC.

The V and J genes are TRBV18 and TRBJ2-2, with D hard to call. The CDR3 contains 14 residues. V was clipped by 1 base and J by 7 bases, with 10 bases between them. The germline gives CDR1 KGHSH, CDR2 LQKENI. CDR3 loop: CASSPQGGDGELFF. DNA for the CDR3: TGTGCCAGCTCACCACAAGGTGGAGACGGGGAGCTGTTTTTT.

The genes are TRBV9 and TRBJ2-1, with D possibly matching TRBD2 (6 bases). V lost 0 bases to trimming and J lost 9 bases, with 13 bases between them. CDR1 and CDR2 (germline): SGDLS, YYNGEE. This CDR3 region has 14 residues. As DNA, the CDR3 is TGTGCCAGCAGCGTAGGCGGGGTGCAGGGTGAGCAGTTCTTC. It yields the protein CASSVGGVQGEQFF.

As DNA, the CDR3 is TGTGCCAGCAGCTTATTACAGGGTGGTCAGCCCCAGCATTTT. Translating it yields CASSLLQGGQPQHF. The gene calls are TRBV7-8 and TRBJ1-5; a possible D gene is TRBD1 (6 bases). The CDR3 sequence is 14 residues long. V shed 2 bases and J shed 6 bases, with 11 bases lying between them. CDR1 is SGHVS and CDR2 is FQNEAQ in the germline V gene.

V is TRBV4-2 and J is TRBJ1-1; D is unresolved. CDR3 length: 14 amino acids. Germline V lookup: CDR1 LGHNA, CDR2 YNFKEQ. V lost 1 base, J lost 6 bases, and 12 bases lay in between. The CDR3 DNA reads TGTGCCAGCAGCCAAGCCTTGCGGGAGCCTGAAGCTTTCTTT. Translated: CASSQALREPEAFF.

V and J are TRBV11-2 and TRBJ1-6; no clear D gene. There are 15 residues in the CDR3. Per germline, CDR1 SGHAT and CDR2 FQNNGV. V was shortened by 3 bases and J by 7 bases, with 13 bases between the two germline ends. The CDR3 region has the DNA TGTGCCAGCAGCTTCCGTGCAGCGGCAAATTCACCCCTCCACTTT. This translates into CASSFRAAANSPLHF.

The chain has TRBV11-1 and TRBJ2-7; D is possibly TRBD1 (5 bases). The V end was cut by 6 bases, the J end by 2 bases, with 20 bases between. The germline V gene has CDR1 SGHAT and CDR2 FQDESV (reference sequence). The length of the CDR3 is 16 residues. CDR3 nucleotide sequence: TGTGCCAGCAGTCTACTAAGGGGCTCACCGGCCTACGAGCAGTACTTC. Translating it yields CASSLLRGSPAYEQYF.

The chain joins TRBV2 to TRBJ2-3, with D tentatively TRBD1 (6 bases). CDR3 length equals 13 residues. V gave up 7 bases and J gave up 8 bases, with 16 bases separating them. CDR1 is SNHLY and CDR2 is FYNNEI in the germline V gene. CDR3 sequence: CASIWGPRGTQYF. The CDR3 nucleotides are TGTGCCAGCATATGGGGGCCCCGGGGTACGCAGTATTTT.

This clone was picked up a small number of times. The rearrangement joins TRBV9 to TRBJ2-7; TRBD1 matches 7 bases. Germline trimming cut 2 bases from V and 2 bases from J; bases unmatched to any gene: 4. The germline V gene encodes CDR1 SGDLS and CDR2 YYNGEE. The CDR3 consists of 14 residues. The CDR3 DNA is TGTGCCAGCAGCGTGACAGGGAAGACCTACGAGCAGTACTTC. This gives the protein CASSVTGKTYEQYF.